A selection of T cell receptor beta chains follows, all from one sample in a study of PD-1 blockade in mismatch repair-deficient tumors. Method: immunoSEQ multiplex PCR; TCRdb's copy keeps in-frame clones and lacks some. The sample carries tens of thousands of clones, almost 85% recorded once. Sample: peripheral blood, taken 2 weeks after starting pembrolizumab. The source of these receptors is an adult with mismatch repair-deficient cancer. Both conserved end residues are part of each CDR3.

J gene,V gene,CDR3 protein
TRBJ2-1,TRBV5-4,CASSRVSGGSYNEQFF
TRBJ2-3,TRBV19,CASSIRHLGTLSTDTQYF
TRBJ1-4,TRBV4-1,CASSHAGGSNEKLFF
TRBJ2-7,TRBV4-1,CASSHPSGRDEQYF
TRBJ2-7,TRBV28,CASTPTGGLGLARSYEQYF
TRBJ1-5,TRBV4-2,CASSQFAQGDQPQHF
TRBJ2-1,TRBV29-1,CSVIPAGVAEQFF
TRBJ2-3,TRBV10-3,CAISSDRVNTQYF
TRBJ1-2,TRBV4-2,CASSPPDRNYGYTF
TRBJ1-2,TRBV14,CASSQADRGPYGYTF
TRBJ2-7,TRBV2,CASRVTRGGYEQYF
TRBJ2-2,TRBV14,CASSQDGGYGELFF
TRBJ2-3,TRBV25-1,CASSALTGLLSHTDTQYF
TRBJ2-7,TRBV5-1,CASETSDYEQYF
TRBJ1-1,TRBV11-2,CASSRSAEAFF
TRBJ2-7,TRBV7-3,CASSPSPSSYEQYF
TRBJ2-1,TRBV9,CASSVEGGDYSSYNEQFF
TRBJ2-3,TRBV5-1,CASSSGDKADTQYF